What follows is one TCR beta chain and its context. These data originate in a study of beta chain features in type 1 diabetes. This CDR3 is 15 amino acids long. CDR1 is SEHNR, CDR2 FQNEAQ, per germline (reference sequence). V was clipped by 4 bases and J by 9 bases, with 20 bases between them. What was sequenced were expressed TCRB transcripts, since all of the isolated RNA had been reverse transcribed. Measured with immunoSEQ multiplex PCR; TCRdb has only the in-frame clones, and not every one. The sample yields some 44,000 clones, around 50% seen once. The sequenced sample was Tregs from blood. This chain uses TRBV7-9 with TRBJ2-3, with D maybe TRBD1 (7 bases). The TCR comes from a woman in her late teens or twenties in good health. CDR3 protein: CASSSDREVSETQYF. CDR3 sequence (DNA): TGTGCCAGCAGCTCCGACAGGGAGGTTTCGGAGACGCAGTATTTT.